Shown below are 5 T cell receptor delta chains from a single sample sequenced in a study of γδ T cells in repeated Plasmodium falciparum infection. Gammadelta T cells were flow-sorted from PBMC into Vgamma9/Vdelta2+ and Vdelta2-negative populations for bulk analysis. TCRdb re-called the multiplex PCR reads with CATT. The repertoire holds some 100,000 delta-chain clones, more than 1.4% seen once, with around 8.3% in the top ten. Sequencing used gamma-delta T cells from blood. Every receptor here comes from a pool of human donors (malaria-infected and uninfected, not separated).

There are a few counts of this clone. The TCRdb protein comes from a much larger clone and disagrees with this DNA's translation at residue 3, likely due to a read error; the protein given here is derived from the DNA. The chain employs TRDV2 and TRDJ1, with TRDD3 matching over 9 bases. No J segment appears in TCRdb, so it was assigned here by matching the sequence to germline. The CDR3 contains 15 residues. Germline-derived CDR1 and CDR2 are GEAIGNYY and EKD. CDR3 DNA sequence: TGTGCCTATGACAAATACTGGGGGAGACACGATAAACTCATCTTT. Protein product: CAYDKYWGRHDKLIF.

Concerning this clone itself: TCRdb records a much larger clone's protein for this DNA, with a difference at residue 14 that likely arises from a read error; the protein given is the translation of the DNA. The chain employs TRDV1 and TRDJ1, with D maybe TRDD2 (5 bases). This CDR3 contains 16 residues. Germline V lookup: CDR1 TSWWSYY, CDR2 QGS. The CDR3 DNA reads as TGTGCTCTTGGGGAATCACCTTCTTCGTCTACCGATAAACCCATCTTT. Translation: CALGESPSSSTDKPIF.

This clone has at least ten counts. This DNA translates differently at residue 6 from the TCRdb protein, which is that of a much larger clone; a read error is likely, and the protein shown is the DNA's own translation. This specimen includes other DNA sequences encoding the same CDR3. J is TRDJ1 and V is TRDV3; 8 bases agree with TRDD3. The CDR3 sequence is 15 residues long. V lost 2 bases, J lost 8 bases, and 16 bases stayed unmatched. CDR1 and CDR2 from the germline V gene are TVYSNPD and GDNSRS (reference sequence). This CDR3 reads CAFSQPLRGYTKLIF. Here the CDR3 DNA reads TGTGCCTTTTCCCAGCCCTTGCGGGGATACACCAAACTCATCTTT.

The table lists this clone with many counts. The chain uses TRDV1 and TRDJ1; the match to TRDD3 covers 7 bases. CDR3 length equals 18 residues. The germline V gene encodes CDR1 TSWWSYY and CDR2 QGS. The V segment lost 2 bases and the J segment 9 bases; nucleotides outside the gene matches: 21. Here the CDR3 reads CALGETNRLRGGWTQLIF. The CDR3 DNA reads TGTGCTCTTGGGGAAACCAACCGCCTTCGGGGGGGATGGACTCAACTCATCTTT.

A note on this clone: TCRdb records a much larger clone's protein for this DNA, with a difference at residue 7 that likely arises from a read error; the protein given is the translation of the DNA. The chain couples TRDV3 to TRDJ1; unclear D gene. CDR1 TVYSNPD and CDR2 GDNSRS come from the germline V gene (reference sequence). CDR3 length: 15 amino acids. The V gene lost 2 bases and the J gene lost 1 base, with 17 bases spanning the gap. The CDR3 region has the DNA TGTGCCTTTTACACGGACTGTAATGGCACCGATAAACTCATCTTT. It codes for CAFYTDCNGTDKLIF. Variable domain in full (rest from reference TRDV3 and TRDJ1): CDKVTQSSPDQTVASGSEVVLLCTYDTVYSNPDLFWYRIRPDYSFQFVFYGDNSRSEGADFTQGRFSVKHILTQKAFHLVISPVRTEDSATYYCAFYTDCNGTDKLIFGKGTRVTVEP.